These 10 T cell receptor beta chains originate from one sample sequenced in a study of blood T cell repertoires in COVID-19. Clones were sequenced by immunoSEQ multiplex PCR, and TCRdb holds only the in-frame ones, with some missing. The sample carries some 210,000 clones, under 95% recorded once. Material for sequencing was peripheral blood. These receptors were collected from a young man with acute or convalescent COVID-19.

The rearrangement uses TRBV9 and TRBJ2-7; 8 nucleotides agree with TRBD2. Germline CDR1 is SGDLS and CDR2 is YYNGEE. CDR3 length equals 15 residues. V dropped 0 bases and J dropped 5; count of bases not matched to a gene: 7. The CDR3 region is CASSVAAGDWDEQYF. The CDR3 DNA reads as TGTGCCAGCAGCGTAGCAGCGGGAGATTGGGACGAGCAGTACTTC. Looking up the rest from reference TRBV9 and TRBJ2-7 gives the full variable domain: DSGVTQTPKHLITATGQRVTLRCSPRSGDLSVYWYQQSLDQGLQFLIQYYNGEERAKGNILERFSAQQFPDLHSELNLSSLELGDSALYFCASSVAAGDWDEQYFGPGTRLTVT.

This clone was seen a single time. The genes are TRBV18 and TRBJ1-3, with a weak D call TRBD1 (5 bases). V dropped 0 bases and J dropped 4 bases, with 10 bases sitting between them. There are 15 residues in the CDR3. From germline, CDR1 is KGHSH and CDR2 LQKENI. Here the CDR3 reads CASSPPPGMGNTIYF. CDR3 coding DNA: TGTGCCAGCTCACCACCGCCAGGGATGGGAAACACCATATATTTT.

The chain carries TRBV4-1 and TRBJ2-7; 13 bases agree with TRBD2. V trimming: 3 bases; J trimming: 2 bases; junction bases outside the gene matches: 10. CDR1 and CDR2 (germline): MGHRA, YSYEKL. The CDR3 consists of 18 residues. CDR3 loop: CASSHPRLAGGFTYEQYF. For the CDR3, the DNA is TGCGCCAGCAGCCACCCGAGACTAGCGGGGGGCTTCACCTACGAGCAGTACTTC.

This chain joins TRBV10-1 and TRBJ2-3; D is possibly TRBD2 (5 bases). Germline CDR1 reads WNHNN; CDR2 reads SYGVQD (reference sequence). Trimming shortened V by 0 bases and J by 2 bases, and 6 bases separated the two germline ends. The CDR3 runs 14 residues. As DNA, the CDR3 is TGCGCCAGCAGTGAGTCGACTAACACAGATACGCAGTATTTT. Protein: CASSESTNTDTQYF.

The chain uses TRBV5-1 and TRBJ1-5; 10 bases fit TRBD1. The germline CDR1 and CDR2 sequences are SGHRS and YFSETQ. CDR3 length: 15 residues. The V segment lost 4 bases and the J segment 7 bases; nucleotides outside the gene matches: 8. The CDR3 nucleotides are TGCGCCAGCAGCCTAGAAGGGGACAGGGGACAGCCCCAGCATTTT. It is translated as CASSLEGDRGQPQHF.

In DNA form, the CDR3 reads TGCGCCAGCAGTTCCGGGACTCAGACCTACAATGAGCAGTTCTTC. Translating it yields CASSSGTQTYNEQFF. The V call is TRBV5-1, the J call TRBJ2-1; D is possibly TRBD2 (6 bases). V gave up 5 bases and J gave up 2 bases, with 14 bases separating them. This CDR3 has 15 residues. Germline loops: CDR1 SGHRS, CDR2 YFSETQ.

This clone was seen a few times. The chain couples TRBV4-1 to TRBJ2-1; the match to TRBD2 covers 9 bases. This CDR3 has 15 residues. Germline V gives CDR1 MGHRA, CDR2 YSYEKL. V shed 1 base, J shed 4 bases, and the junction held 2 bases outside the gene matches. The CDR3 sequence is CASSQVTSGYNEQFF. For the CDR3, the DNA is TGCGCCAGCAGCCAAGTGACTAGCGGTTACAATGAGCAGTTCTTC.

As DNA, the CDR3 is TGTGCCAGTAGTATATGGCAATCGTCGGGGTCCGGGGCTTTCTTT. It specifies CASSIWQSSGSGAFF. J is TRBJ1-1 and V is TRBV19; D gene unclear. The germline V gene has CDR1 LNHDA and CDR2 SQIVND (reference sequence). This CDR3 is built from 15 residues. The V gene lost 2 bases and the J gene lost 11 bases, with 21 bases spanning the gap. The full variable domain, in which reference TRBV19 and TRBJ1-1 provide the parts outside the CDR3, is DGGITQSPKYLFRKEGQNVTLSCEQNLNHDAMYWYRQDPGQGLRLIYYSQIVNDFQKGDIAEGYSVSREKKESFPLTVTSAQKNPTAFYLCASSIWQSSGSGAFFGQGTRLTVV.

This chain joins TRBV10-2 and TRBJ1-6; possibly TRBD1 for D (6 bases). Trimming pared 5 bases from V and 13 bases from J, leaving 15 bases between. The V gene's germline CDR1 is WSHSY and CDR2 SAAADI. This CDR3 contains 13 residues. CDR3 loop: CASSRDTLNPLHF. CDR3 coding DNA: TGCGCCAGCAGTCGGGACACGTTAAATCCCCTCCACTTT.

V and J are TRBV30 and TRBJ2-1; D is unclear. Trimming shortened V by 3 bases and J by 15 bases, and 15 bases separated the two germline ends. The CDR3 runs 11 residues. CDR1 GTSNPN and CDR2 SVGIG come from the germline V gene (reference sequence). The chain's CDR3 is CAWRVFERPFF. The CDR3 nucleotides are TGTGCCTGGAGGGTATTTGAGCGACCGTTCTTC.